The clone carrying this TCR beta chain was detected only a few times. Its antigen is still unknown. Profiling relied on immunoSEQ multiplex PCR, and the TCRdb table lists in-frame clones only, not all of them. Of 110,000 to 150,000 clones listed, just over 85% are singletons. These data are taken from a study of cytomegalovirus exposure and HLA in healthy donors. Overall study findings and caveats: The TCR clusters that emerged in the first cohort tended, a later analysis found, to co-occur in the 110 or so validation repertoires. Specific recognition of CMV antigens was confirmed in vitro for a few chains (all CMV-associated). Cytomegalovirus-associated status was assigned to fewer than 200 TCR beta chains.

This CDR3 has 14 residues. Between the trimmed V and J ends, which lost 1 base and 5 bases, there was a span of 11 bases. Germline V gene data show CDR1 as SGHVS and CDR2 as FNYEAQ. This TCR was recovered from a young woman in good health and CMV-seropositive. Sequencing input: PBMCs. The chain recombines TRBV7-6 with TRBJ1-1, with D uncertain. The CDR3 is CASSLVGERTEAFF. The CDR3 DNA reads as TGTGCCAGCAGCTTAGTAGGAGAGAGGACTGAAGCTTTCTTT. Variable domain in full (rest from reference TRBV7-6 and TRBJ1-1): GAGVSQSPRYKVTKRGQDVALRCDPISGHVSLYWYRQALGQGPEFLTYFNYEAQQDKSGLPNDRFSAERPEGSISTLTIQRTEQRDSAMYRCASSLVGERTEAFFGQGTRLTVV.